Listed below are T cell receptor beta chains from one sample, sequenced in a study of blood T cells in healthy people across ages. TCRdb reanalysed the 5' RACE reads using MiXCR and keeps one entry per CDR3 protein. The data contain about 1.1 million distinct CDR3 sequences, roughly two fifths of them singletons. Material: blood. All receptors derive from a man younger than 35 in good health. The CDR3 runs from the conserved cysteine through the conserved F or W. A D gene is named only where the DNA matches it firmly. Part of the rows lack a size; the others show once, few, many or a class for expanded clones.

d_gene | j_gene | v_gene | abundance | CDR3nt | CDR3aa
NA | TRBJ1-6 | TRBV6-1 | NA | TGTGCCAGCAGACACCAGCAGGTCAGCTCCTATAATTCACCCCTCCACTTT | CASRHQQVSSYNSPLHF
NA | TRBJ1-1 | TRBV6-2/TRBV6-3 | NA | TGTGCAAGCAGCCCTCAGACTGGAGCTGAAGCTTTCTTT | CASSPQTGAEAFF
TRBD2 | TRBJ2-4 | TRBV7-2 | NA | TGTGCCAGCAGCTTACTAGCGGGGGGGCTAAGAAACATTCAGTACTTC | CASSLLAGGLRNIQYF
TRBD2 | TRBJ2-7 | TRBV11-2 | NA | TGTGCCAGCAGCTTAGGAGCGGGGGGCAACAATGAGCAGTACTTC | CASSLGAGGNNEQYF
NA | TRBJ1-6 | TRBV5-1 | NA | TGCGCCAGCAGCTTGCGGTCAGGGAATTCACCCCTCCACTTT | CASSLRSGNSPLHF
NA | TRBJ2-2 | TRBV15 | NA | TGTGCCACCAGCAGGGGATTTTTACAATGGAGTAGTTCCACCGGGGAGCTGTTTTTT | CATSRGFLQWSSSTGELFF
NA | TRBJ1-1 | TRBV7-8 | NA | TGTGCCAGCAGCCTCCGACACCTAACCTACACTGAAGCTTTCTTT | CASSLRHLTYTEAFF
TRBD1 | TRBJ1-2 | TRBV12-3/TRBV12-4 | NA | TGTGCCAGCAGGGTTCAGGGGGGCGCTAACTATGGCTACACCTTC | CASRVQGGANYGYTF
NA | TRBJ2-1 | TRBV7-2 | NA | TGTGCCAGCACCCTTCTACGACAAATCTACAATGAGCAGTTCTTC | CASTLLRQIYNEQFF
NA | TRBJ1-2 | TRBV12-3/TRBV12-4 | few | TGTGCCAGCAGTCCCCGGGGGGTAGACGGCTACACCTTC | CASSPRGVDGYTF
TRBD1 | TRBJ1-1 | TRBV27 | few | TGTGCCGGCCGGAGGGACAGGGCCACTGAAGCTTTCTTT | CAGRRDRATEAFF
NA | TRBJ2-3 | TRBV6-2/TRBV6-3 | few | TGTGCCAGCAGTTACTCAAGTACGCAGTATTTT | CASSYSSTQYF
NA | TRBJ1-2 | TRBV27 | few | TGTGCCAGCAGTTTTCATCCTGGATCAGGATATGGCTACACCTTC | CASSFHPGSGYGYTF
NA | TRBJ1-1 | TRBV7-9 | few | TGTGCCAGCAGCCCTCGGCCTGAAGCTTTCTTT | CASSPRPEAFF